These 8 T cell receptor beta chains came from one sample sequenced in a study of cytomegalovirus exposure and HLA in healthy donors. PCR primers comprised 60 Vbeta and 13 Jbeta primers. Data came from immunoSEQ multiplex PCR; TCRdb stores just in-frame clones and leaves some out. Of around 58,000 clones listed, around 74% are singletons. Sequencing input: PBMCs. The receptor set was obtained from a male donor in good health and CMV-seropositive.

CDR3 amino acids: CASSSRSSGYGYTF. The CDR3 DNA sequence: TGTGCCAGCAGTTCCAGATCCTCGGGGTATGGCTACACCTTC. The chain combines TRBV27 with TRBJ1-2; D remains ambiguous. This CDR3 spans 14 amino acids. Trimming shortened V by 4 bases and J by 5 bases, and 14 bases separated the two germline ends. Germline V lookup: CDR1 MNHEY, CDR2 SMNVEV (reference sequence).

The rearrangement uses TRBV28 and TRBJ2-3, with D perhaps TRBD2 (6 bases). The germline V gene has CDR1 MDHEN and CDR2 SYDVKM. The length of the CDR3 is 16 residues. The V gene lost 4 bases and the J gene lost 1 base, with 15 bases spanning the gap. CDR3 region: CASSSPAGLGTDTQYF. In nucleotides, the CDR3 is TGTGCCAGCAGTTCACCAGCGGGTCTGGGCACAGATACGCAGTATTTT.

This chain joins TRBV5-1 and TRBJ2-7, with D tentatively TRBD1 (6 bases). The germline CDR1 and CDR2 sequences are SGHRS and YFSETQ. This CDR3 has 14 residues. Trimming shortened V by 5 bases and J by 0 bases, and 12 bases separated the two germline ends. CDR3 nucleotide sequence: TGCGCCAGCAGAGGGACAACGACCTCCTACGAGCAGTACTTC. It yields the protein CASRGTTTSYEQYF. Together with reference TRBV5-1 and TRBJ2-7, the CDR3 gives the full variable domain: KAGVTQTPRYLIKTRGQQVTLSCSPISGHRSVSWYQQTPGQGLQFLFEYFSETQRNKGNFPGRFSGRQFSNSRSEMNVSTLELGDSALYLCASRGTTTSYEQYFGPGTRLTVT.

The V and J genes are TRBV7-9 and TRBJ2-7, with D uncertain. This CDR3 spans 12 amino acids. Trimming left V 4 bases short and J 6 bases short, with 10 bases between. In germline, CDR1 is SEHNR, CDR2 FQNEAQ (reference sequence). CDR3: CASSYARREQYF. The CDR3 bases are TGTGCCAGCAGCTATGCCAGGCGCGAGCAGTACTTC.

The rearrangement joins TRBV7-9 to TRBJ1-2, with D perhaps matching TRBD1 (5 bases). V was shortened by 2 bases and J by 3 bases, with 13 bases between the two germline ends. The CDR3 is 15 residues long. Germline CDR1 reads SEHNR; CDR2 reads FQNEAQ (reference sequence). The CDR3 nucleotides are TGTGCCAGCAGCTTAAACGGCCGGGGGGACTATGGCTACACCTTC. Its translation is CASSLNGRGDYGYTF.

The CDR3 DNA is TGTGCCAGCAGCCAAGTTCCAGGGGAAGGCTACACCTTC. This codes for CASSQVPGEGYTF. This sequence joins TRBV4-2 and TRBJ1-2, with D perhaps TRBD1 (6 bases). There are 13 residues in the CDR3. Germline V CDR1 and CDR2: LGHNA, YNFKEQ. The germline V and J ends were trimmed by 1 base and 8 bases, with 11 bases remaining between them.

The chain recombines TRBV18 with TRBJ1-1; 10 nucleotides agree with TRBD1. Germline V lookup: CDR1 KGHSH, CDR2 LQKENI. The V and J ends lost 4 bases and 8 bases, in that order; junction bases with no gene match: 4. The CDR3 has 13 amino acids. The CDR3 reads CASSRGTGAEAFF. The CDR3, as DNA: TGTGCCAGCTCACGAGGGACAGGGGCCGAAGCTTTCTTT.

This chain links TRBV25-1 with TRBJ1-2; possibly TRBD1 for D (6 bases). Germline values: CDR1 MGHDK, CDR2 SYGVNS. Between the trimmed V and J ends, which lost 3 bases and 7 bases, there was a span of 18 bases. The CDR3 runs to 15 residues. CDR3: CASSDWEQGFLGYTF. The CDR3 nucleotides are TGTGCCAGCAGTGACTGGGAACAGGGTTTTCTTGGCTACACCTTC.